The 11 T cell receptor beta chains given below trace back to one sample, sequenced in a study of cytomegalovirus exposure and HLA in healthy donors. The PCR made use of 60 Vbeta and 13 Jbeta primers. Produced via immunoSEQ multiplex PCR; TCRdb's table is partial and in-frame only. The table lists about 140,000 clones, around 79% of them singletons. Sequenced input: PBMCs. Receptor source: a man aged 18 to 29 in good health and CMV-seronegative.

The rearrangement links TRBV7-2 to TRBJ1-3, with D unresolved. Trimming took 4 bases from V and 5 from J, leaving 6 bases between them. The CDR3 runs to 12 residues. Germline V gene lookup returns CDR1 SGHTA and CDR2 FQGNSA. The CDR3 is CASSSQRNTIYF. The CDR3, as DNA: TGTGCCAGCAGCTCACAGAGAAACACCATATATTTT.

V and J are TRBV5-1 and TRBJ2-2; tentative D call: TRBD1 (6 bases). Germline lookup yields CDR1 SGHRS and CDR2 YFSETQ. V shed 1 base and J shed 1 base, with 11 bases lying between them. This CDR3 spans 16 amino acids. CDR3 in amino acids: CASSLRGLGNTGELFF. CDR3 sequence (DNA): TGCGCCAGCAGCTTGAGGGGGTTGGGGAACACCGGGGAGCTGTTTTTT.

V usage is TRBV15 and J usage is TRBJ2-3; TRBD2 is a possible D gene (6 bases). The CDR3 length is 17 residues. The V and J ends lost 1 base and 5 bases respectively, with 19 bases between them. The germline V gene has CDR1 LNHNV and CDR2 YYDKDF (reference sequence). The DNA of the CDR3 is TGTGCCACCAGCAGAGGGGGGGTAGGGTCCCTCTTAGATACGCAGTATTTT. This gives the protein CATSRGGVGSLLDTQYF.

The V and J genes are TRBV4-1 and TRBJ2-3, with a weak D call TRBD1 (5 bases). The CDR3 is 17 amino acids. CDR1 and CDR2 (germline): MGHRA, YSYEKL. Trimming stripped 3 bases from V and 0 bases from J, with 16 bases between. The CDR3: CASSQATGTSSTDTQYF. The CDR3 coding sequence is TGCGCCAGCAGCCAGGCCACAGGAACCTCTAGCACAGATACGCAGTATTTT.

The chain carries TRBV30 and TRBJ2-4; TRBD1 might be the D (6 bases). Germline assignment: CDR1 GTSNPN and CDR2 SVGIG (reference sequence). The CDR3 is 12 amino acids. V was cut by 0 bases and J by 8 bases, with 8 bases left in between. CDR3 nucleotides: TGTGCCTGGAGTGTACAGGGTCACATTCAGTACTTC. Its protein product is CAWSVQGHIQYF.

This rearrangement joins TRBV10-3 to TRBJ1-1, with a tentative D call TRBD1 (5 bases). Per the germline V gene, CDR1 is ENHRY and CDR2 is SYGVKD. Trimming left V 6 bases short and J 1 base short, with 6 bases between. The CDR3 spans 12 residues. As DNA, the CDR3 is TGTGCCATCAGCACAGGGAACACTGAAGCTTTCTTT. Translation: CAISTGNTEAFF.

V gene TRBV27 combines with J gene TRBJ1-2; possibly TRBD1 for D (5 bases). The V and J ends lost 1 base and 2 bases respectively, with 11 bases between them. The CDR3 has 15 amino acids. The germline gives CDR1 MNHEY, CDR2 SMNVEV (reference sequence). The CDR3 protein is CASSLWGSSNYGYTF. CDR3 DNA sequence: TGTGCCAGCAGTTTATGGGGCAGTTCAAACTATGGCTACACCTTC.

This chain joins TRBV7-9 and TRBJ1-4; 8 nucleotides match TRBD1. V trimming: 5 bases; J trimming: 7 bases; junction bases outside the gene matches: 9. The CDR3 covers 15 residues. Germline CDR1 reads SEHNR; CDR2 reads FQNEAQ (reference sequence). The CDR3 DNA reads TGTGCCAGCAGCCCAGGACAGGGTAATGGTGAAAAACTGTTTTTT. This translates into CASSPGQGNGEKLFF.

The chain recombines TRBV15 with TRBJ1-5; D call uncertain. Germline CDR1 is LNHNV and CDR2 is YYDKDF (reference sequence). Trimming removed 3 bases at V and 3 bases at J, with 15 bases between. This CDR3 is 16 amino acids long. The CDR3 region has the DNA TGTGCCACCAGCAGTGAACTGGGGAGATTCAATCAGCCCCAGCATTTT. Translation: CATSSELGRFNQPQHF.

This clone was detected a few times. The rearrangement joins TRBV6-5 to TRBJ1-1; no clear D. CDR1 is MNHEY, CDR2 SVGAGI, per germline. V gave up 1 base and J gave up 1 base, with 4 bases separating them. CDR3 length equals 13 residues. CDR3 residues: CASSYLENTEAFF. The DNA of the CDR3 is TGTGCCAGCAGTTACTTAGAGAACACTGAAGCTTTCTTT.

This chain joins TRBV5-1 and TRBJ2-5; perhaps TRBD1 as D (6 bases). CDR3 size: 17 residues. V lost 0 bases to trimming and J lost 1 base, with 16 bases between them. Germline lookup yields CDR1 SGHRS and CDR2 YFSETQ. CDR3 amino acids: CASSLALGAGSQETQYF. Written as DNA, the CDR3 is TGCGCCAGCAGCTTGGCCCTGGGGGCTGGGTCCCAAGAGACCCAGTACTTC. Variable domain in full (rest from reference TRBV5-1 and TRBJ2-5): KAGVTQTPRYLIKTRGQQVTLSCSPISGHRSVSWYQQTPGQGLQFLFEYFSETQRNKGNFPGRFSGRQFSNSRSEMNVSTLELGDSALYLCASSLALGAGSQETQYFGPGTRLLVL.